The clone carrying this TCR beta chain was found many times. Relying on iRepertoire HTBI primers and Arm-PCR of CDR3 regions, the team built TCR beta libraries. The authors' processing: Spanning all samples, the identified segments comprised about 62 TRBV and around 13 TRBJ. TCRdb reprocessed the multiplex PCR reads with MiXCR, giving one entry per CDR3 protein. The V and J calls reflect TCRdb's pipeline rather than the authors' work. This sample has about 300,000 distinct CDR3 sequences; 18% occur once, and the top ten carry roughly 40%. This sample was included in a study of regulatory T cells in long-lasting Graves disease. Described time point: newly diagnosed GD, antithyroid drugs for less than 3 months. Scientists built the TCR library using RNA that was extracted from PBMCs. American Thyroid Association guidelines defined how Graves' disease was diagnosed. Peripheral blood, roughly 10 milliliters of it, was drawn into EDTA tubes.

The sequencing used peripheral blood mononuclear cells (PBMCs), collected at new diagnosis, from a patient treated with antithyroid drugs. The source is a female donor with Graves disease.

This chain's CDR3 is CASSHRPGPLSYEQYF. The CDR3 nucleotides read TGTGCCAGCAGCCACCGACCCGGGCCGTTGTCCTACGAGCAGTACTTC. The V and J genes are TRBV14 and TRBJ2-7; no reliable D call. Germline values: CDR1 SGHDN, CDR2 FVKESK. The CDR3 totals 16 residues. Trimming shortened V by 3 bases and J by 1 base, and 16 bases separated the two germline ends.